These 5 T cell receptor beta chains were all obtained from the same sample, sequenced in a study of T cells in Graves' hyperthyroidism and ophthalmopathy. TCR beta CDR3 region amplification was performed from RNA transcripts. The TCR CDR3 first-round RT-PCR relied on the HTBI primer set. TCRdb recomputed calls from the multiplex PCR reads with MiXCR, one row per CDR3 protein. The sample contains over 250,000 distinct CDR3 sequences, around 13% of which appear only once. Sequencing was performed on blood. The source is a woman aged 40 to 55 with Graves' ophthalmopathy.

This clonotype has only a few counts. This sequence joins TRBV7-6 and TRBJ1-3; tentatively, D is TRBD1 (5 bases). The CDR3 has 17 residues. The germline CDR1 and CDR2 sequences are SGHVS and FNYEAQ. Trimming cost V 1 base and J 0 bases, with 13 bases left between them. The CDR3 region is CASSLEQAGSSGNTIYF. CDR3 sequence (DNA): TGTGCCAGCAGCTTAGAACAGGCGGGCAGCTCTGGAAACACCATATATTTT.

This clonotype was counted ten times or more. The V gene is TRBV28, the J gene TRBJ2-2; 7 bases agree with TRBD1. From germline, CDR1 is MDHEN and CDR2 SYDVKM. J gave up 4 bases and V 5 bases, and 7 bases lay outside the gene matches. This CDR3 spans 15 amino acids. The CDR3 spells CASSPTQGSTGELFF. In nucleotides, the CDR3 is TGTGCCAGCAGTCCGACACAGGGGAGCACCGGGGAGCTGTTTTTT. The variable domain in full, completed from reference TRBV28 and TRBJ2-2, reads DVKVTQSSRYLVKRTGEKVFLECVQDMDHENMFWYRQDPGLGLRLIYFSYDVKMKEKGDIPEGYSVSREKKERFSLILESASTNQTSMYLCASSPTQGSTGELFFGEGSRLTVL.

The V call is TRBV5-5, the J call TRBJ2-1, with D possibly TRBD2 on 7 matching bases. The CDR3 is 15 residues long. Germline V CDR1 and CDR2: SGHKS, YYEKEE (reference sequence). Trimming stripped 7 bases from V and 4 bases from J, with 18 bases between. The CDR3 nucleotides read TGTGCCAGCGGGGGGGCGGAGACTGCTTACAATGAGCAGTTCTTC. Its translation is CASGGAETAYNEQFF.

The chain couples TRBV6-1 to TRBJ1-5; D remains ambiguous. The germline V and J ends were trimmed by 5 bases and 2 bases, with 7 bases remaining between them. The CDR3 length is 13 residues. The germline gives CDR1 MNHNS, CDR2 SASEGT. CDR3 DNA: TGTGCCAGCAGTACACGAGGCAATCAGCCCCAGCATTTT. This sequence encodes CASSTRGNQPQHF.

This clonotype was picked up many times. The J gene is TRBJ2-7, the V gene TRBV2; 11 positions agree with TRBD2. The CDR3 extends over 13 amino acids. Looked up from germline, CDR1 is SNHLY and CDR2 is FYNNEI. J gave up 6 bases and V 10 bases, and 8 bases lay outside the gene matches. In DNA form, the CDR3 reads TGTGCCATTATAGCGGGAGGGCCGCGCGAGCAGTACTTC. Its translation is CAIIAGGPREQYF. The full variable domain, completed using reference TRBV2 and TRBJ2-7, is EPEVTQTPSHQVTQMGQEVILRCVPISNHLYFYWYRQILGQKVEFLVSFYNNEISEKSEIFDDQFSVERPDGSNFTLKIRSTKLEDSAMYFCAIIAGGPREQYFGPGTRLTVT.